This T cell receptor beta chain was profiled in a study of blood T cell repertoires in COVID-19. V was pared by 3 bases and J by 4 bases, with 7 bases between. Germline CDR1 reads MNHEY; CDR2 reads SVGEGT. The CDR3 runs to 12 residues. Libraries were prepared by immunoSEQ multiplex PCR; TCRdb keeps only in-frame clonotypes and omits some of them. Here the sample spans around 620,000 clones, more than 80% being singletons. The J gene is TRBJ2-7, the V gene TRBV6-2 or TRBV6-3; D remains ambiguous. This clonotype originated in a woman between 18 and 29 years old with acute or convalescent COVID-19. Sequences were obtained from peripheral blood. The CDR3 here is CASSYENYEQYF. The CDR3 bases are TGTGCCAGCAGTTATGAGAATTACGAGCAGTACTTC.